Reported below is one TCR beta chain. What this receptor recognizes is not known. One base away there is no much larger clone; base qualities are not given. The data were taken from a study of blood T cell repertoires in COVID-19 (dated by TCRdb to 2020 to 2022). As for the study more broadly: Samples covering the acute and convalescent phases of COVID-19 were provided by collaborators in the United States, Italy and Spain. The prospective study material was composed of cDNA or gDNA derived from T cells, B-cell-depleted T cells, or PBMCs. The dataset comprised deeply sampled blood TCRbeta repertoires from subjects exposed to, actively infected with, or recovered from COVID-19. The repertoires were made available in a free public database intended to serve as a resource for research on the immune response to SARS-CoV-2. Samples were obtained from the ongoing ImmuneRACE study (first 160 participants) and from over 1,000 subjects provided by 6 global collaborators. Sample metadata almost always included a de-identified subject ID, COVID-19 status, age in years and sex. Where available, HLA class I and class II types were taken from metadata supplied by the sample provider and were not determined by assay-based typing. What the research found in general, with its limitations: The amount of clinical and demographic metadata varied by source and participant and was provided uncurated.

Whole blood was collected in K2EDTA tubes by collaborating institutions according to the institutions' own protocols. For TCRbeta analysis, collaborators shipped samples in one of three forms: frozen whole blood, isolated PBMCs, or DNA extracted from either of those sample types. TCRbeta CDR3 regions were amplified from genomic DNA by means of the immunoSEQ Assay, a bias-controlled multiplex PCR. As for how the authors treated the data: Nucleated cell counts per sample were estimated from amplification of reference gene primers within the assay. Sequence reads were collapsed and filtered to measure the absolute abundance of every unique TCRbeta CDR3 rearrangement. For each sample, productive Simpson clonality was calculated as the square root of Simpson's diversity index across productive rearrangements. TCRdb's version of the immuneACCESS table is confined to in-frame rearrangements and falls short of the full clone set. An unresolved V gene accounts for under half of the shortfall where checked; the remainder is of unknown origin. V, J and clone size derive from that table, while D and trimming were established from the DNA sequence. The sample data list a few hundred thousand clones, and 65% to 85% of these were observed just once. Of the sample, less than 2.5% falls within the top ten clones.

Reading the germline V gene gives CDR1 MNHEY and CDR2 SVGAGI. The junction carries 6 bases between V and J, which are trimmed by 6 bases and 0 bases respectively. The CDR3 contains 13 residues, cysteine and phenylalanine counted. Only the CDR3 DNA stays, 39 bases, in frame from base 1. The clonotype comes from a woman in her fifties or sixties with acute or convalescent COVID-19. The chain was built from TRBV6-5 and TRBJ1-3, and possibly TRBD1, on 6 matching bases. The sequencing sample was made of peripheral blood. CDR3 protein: CASRGHSGNTIYF. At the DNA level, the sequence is TGTGCCAGCAGGGGACACTCTGGAAACACCATATATTTT.